This T cell receptor (beta chain) was recovered during a study of preoperative IRX-2 immunotherapy in early breast cancer (dated by TCRdb to the late 2010s). Library preparation was by the immunoSEQ multiplex PCR assay. In its TCRdb copy, this immuneACCESS table keeps in-frame sequences only and misses some clones. Where compared with another copy, unresolved V genes explain less than half of these, and the others have no known cause. The sample data list fewer than 40,000 clones, and 89% of these were observed just once. The ten most abundant clones make up 1.6% of the sample. A word on this clone: Its specific antigen is unknown. At one end the junction does not follow the germline gene, possibly because of a read error.

Per the publication, the treatment or condition label means: preoperative locoregional IRX-2 cytokine immunotherapy. The samples were obtained from a phase Ib study in which preoperative, locoregional IRX-2 cytokine immunotherapy intended to prime immune responses was tested. Patients with early-stage breast cancer who were given IRX-2 before surgery served as donors. This sample comprised tumor tissue, obtained after IRX-2 immunotherapy. This TCR came from a human donor with breast cancer.

The CDR3 region: CASSSSQGFREKLFF. The DNA sequence is as follows: TGTGCCAGCAGCTCTTCACAGGGGTTTCGGGAAAAACTATTTTTT. The chain uses TRBV11-3 and TRBJ1-4; 7 of the junction bases match TRBD1. Taken from cysteine to phenylalanine, the CDR3 has 15 residues. Only the CDR3 DNA stays, 45 bases, in frame from base 1. The germline V gene provides CDR1 SGHNT and CDR2 YENEEA.